This T cell receptor beta chain derives from a study of T cell responses to AZD1222 COVID-19 vaccine. TCRdb's table, derived via immunoSEQ multiplex PCR, lists solely in-frame clones and lacks some. The sample has about 130,000 clones; around 89% are singletons. Comment on this clone: Its target is unknown.

Whole-study findings and limits: Repertoires were collected only later (after the peak T cell response had occurred).

With 4 bases removed from V and 0 bases from J, the gap between germline ends came to 10 bases. Germline assignment: CDR1 SQVTM and CDR2 ANQGSEA. The CDR3 has 14 amino acids. The sequence derives from an adult in good health. The chain carries TRBV29-1 and TRBJ2-1; D unclear. This sample comprised peripheral blood, obtained on day 0 of AZD1222 vaccination. The CDR3 loop is CSVGPPSSYNEQFF. For the CDR3, the DNA is TGCAGCGTTGGTCCCCCTAGCTCCTACAATGAGCAGTTCTTC.